This T cell receptor (beta chain) was profiled in a study of CD8 T cells in Susac syndrome. For this clonotype: The antigen remains undetermined.

Reverse transcription of 0.5 to 1 ug RNA used random hexamers. One entry per CDR3 protein results from TCRdb running MiXCR on the immunoSEQ multiplex PCR reads. The sample contains some 100,000 distinct CDR3 sequences, 80% to 95% of which appear only once. Study-level points and caveats: Acknowledgment was made by the study that its TCR sequencing and HLA analysis involved a relatively small number of individuals.

The germline V and J ends were trimmed by 6 bases and 2 bases, with 8 bases remaining between them. Germline CDR1 reads SGDLS; CDR2 reads YYNGEE. The CDR3 has 12 residues. The receptor's source is a human donor in good health. This rearrangement joins TRBV9 to TRBJ1-2; D gene unclear. Sequenced input: CD4+ T cells from PBMCs. The DNA of the CDR3 is TGTGCCAGCACCGAACCCAACTATGGCTACACCTTC. It translates to CASTEPNYGYTF.